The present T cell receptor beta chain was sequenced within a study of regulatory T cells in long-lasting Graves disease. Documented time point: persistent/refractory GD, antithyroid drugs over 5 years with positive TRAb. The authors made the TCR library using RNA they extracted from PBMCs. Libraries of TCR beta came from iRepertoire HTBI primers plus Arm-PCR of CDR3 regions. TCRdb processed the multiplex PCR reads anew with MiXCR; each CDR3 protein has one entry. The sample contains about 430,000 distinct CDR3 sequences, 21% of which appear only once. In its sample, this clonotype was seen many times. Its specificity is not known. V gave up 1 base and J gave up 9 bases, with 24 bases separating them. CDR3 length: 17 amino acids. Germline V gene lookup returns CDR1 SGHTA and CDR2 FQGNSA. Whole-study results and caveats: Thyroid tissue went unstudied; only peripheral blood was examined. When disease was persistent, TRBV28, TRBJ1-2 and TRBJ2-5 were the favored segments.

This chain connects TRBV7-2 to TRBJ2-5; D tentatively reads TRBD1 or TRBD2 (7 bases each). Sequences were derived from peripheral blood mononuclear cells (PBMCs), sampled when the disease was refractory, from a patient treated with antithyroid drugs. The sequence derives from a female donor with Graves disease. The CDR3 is CASSLGLPGPAGGAQYF. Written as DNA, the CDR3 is TGTGCCAGCAGCTTAGGGCTACCGGGCCCAGCAGGGGGGGCCCAGTACTTC. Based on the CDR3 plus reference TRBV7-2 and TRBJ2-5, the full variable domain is GAGVSQSPSNKVTEKGKDVELRCDPISGHTALYWYRQSLGQGLEFLIYFQGNSAPDKSGLPSDRFSAERTGGSVSTLTIQRTQQEDSAVYLCASSLGLPGPAGGAQYFGPGTRLLVL.